The 26 T cell receptor beta chains below all came from one sample that was sequenced in a study of regulatory T cells in long-lasting Graves disease (dated by TCRdb to about 2021). Sample time point, as interpreted from the label and publication: newly diagnosed GD, antithyroid drugs for less than 3 months. For both TCR sequencing and RNA sequencing, RNA was extracted from PBMCs in TRIzol. The library was prepared using multiplex PCR. Sequencing used an Illumina HiSeq 4000. TCR beta libraries were built with iRepertoire HTBI primers and Arm-PCR amplification of CDR3 regions. Using fastp at Q25 and MiXCR, TCRdb reprocessed the public reads and kept productive beta chains. Rows merge per CDR3 protein into single entries with the most common DNA and genes. Present in this sample are approximately 400,000 distinct CDR3 sequences, over 12% of which were seen just once. Clones ranked in the top ten supply about 8.2% of the sample.

These data were also reused for a study on T cells in Graves' hyperthyroidism and ophthalmopathy.

Specimen: peripheral blood mononuclear cells (PBMCs), collected at new diagnosis, from a patient treated with antithyroid drugs. The source of these receptors is a woman between 35 and 50 years old with Graves disease. Donor details come from another sample of the same person, matched by shared clones.

This clonotype was counted a few times. The chain carries TRBV9 and TRBJ1-3; the match to TRBD1 covers 7 bases. Germline CDR1 reads SGDLS; CDR2 reads YYNGEE. The V segment lost 3 bases and the J segment 4 bases; nucleotides outside the gene matches: 7. The CDR3 is 15 amino acids. The CDR3 DNA is TGTGCCAGCAGCGATACAGGGGCATCAGGAAACACCATATATTTT. Protein sequence: CASSDTGASGNTIYF.

The table lists this clonotype with many counts. The genes are TRBV11-2 and TRBJ2-7; D remains ambiguous. This CDR3 is 14 amino acids long. In germline, CDR1 is SGHAT, CDR2 FQNNGV. The germline V and J ends were trimmed by 0 bases and 3 bases, with 9 bases remaining between them. The CDR3 nucleotides read TGTGCCAGCAGCTTAGACACGACCGACTACGAGCAGTACTTC. This gives the protein CASSLDTTDYEQYF.

This clonotype was seen ten or more times. This chain connects TRBV3-1 to TRBJ2-5; perhaps TRBD1 as D (5 bases). In germline, CDR1 is LGHDT, CDR2 YNNKEL (reference sequence). The CDR3 loop spans 14 amino acids. The ends were cut back, 3 bases at V and 4 bases at J, with 12 bases in the middle. CDR3 amino acids: CASSQRQIGETQYF. As DNA, the CDR3 is TGTGCCAGCAGCCAGCGACAGATCGGAGAGACCCAGTACTTC.

This clonotype was detected ten times or more. The CDR3 spells CASSVLHMSSTDTQYF. CDR3 DNA sequence: TGTGCCAGCAGCGTACTACACATGAGTAGCACAGATACGCAGTATTTT. This chain connects TRBV7-8 to TRBJ2-3; D gene uncertain. The V end was cut by 5 bases, the J end by 0 bases, with 15 bases between. From germline, CDR1 is SGHVS and CDR2 FQNEAQ. This CDR3 has 16 amino acids.

This clonotype showed up many times. The chain's CDR3 is CASSLDHFGMRNTGELFF. In DNA, the CDR3 is TGTGCCAGCAGTTTAGATCATTTTGGCATGCGGAACACCGGGGAGCTGTTTTTT. The chain links TRBV12-3 or TRBV12-4 to TRBJ2-2; D not certain. This CDR3 is built from 18 residues. V shed 1 base and J shed 1 base, with 16 bases lying between them.

In its sample, this clonotype was seen a few times. The rearrangement uses TRBV5-1 and TRBJ2-2; D unclear. Germline CDR1 is SGHRS and CDR2 is YFSETQ. CDR3 size: 16 residues. V gave up 5 bases and J gave up 2 bases, with 16 bases separating them. In DNA, the CDR3 is TGCGCCAGCAGAATTTCCAGTACGCGAAACACCGGGGAGCTGTTTTTT. It yields the protein CASRISSTRNTGELFF.

This clonotype was seen a few times. This chain uses TRBV28 with TRBJ1-2, with D hard to call. CDR1 is MDHEN, CDR2 SYDVKM, per germline. The CDR3 extends over 8 amino acids. Trimming cost V 7 bases and J 8 bases, with 2 bases left between them. The CDR3 loop reads CASKGYTF. In nucleotides, the CDR3 is TGTGCCAGCAAGGGCTACACCTTC.

The chain carries TRBV7-9 and TRBJ1-3; D not certain. CDR1 is SEHNR, CDR2 FQNEAQ, per germline (reference sequence). The CDR3 runs to 17 residues. Between the trimmed V and J ends, which lost 0 bases and 0 bases, there was a span of 12 bases. The chain's CDR3 is CASSLAGRLTSGNTIYF. The CDR3 coding sequence is TGTGCCAGCAGCTTAGCGGGCCGGTTAACCTCTGGAAACACCATATATTTT. The variable domain in full, completed from reference TRBV7-9 and TRBJ1-3, reads DTGVSQNPRHKITKRGQNVTFRCDPISEHNRLYWYRQTLGQGPEFLTYFQNEAQLEKSRLLSDRFSAERPKGSFSTLEIQRTEQGDSAMYLCASSLAGRLTSGNTIYFGEGSWLTVV.

In its sample, this clonotype was seen many times. V and J are TRBV7-9 and TRBJ1-4; no reliable D call. The V gene lost 5 bases and the J gene lost 8 bases, with 9 bases spanning the gap. Germline loops: CDR1 SEHNR, CDR2 FQNEAQ (reference sequence). The CDR3 spans 12 residues. CDR3 sequence (DNA): TGTGCCAGCAGCATAGGCCGCGAAAAACTGTTTTTT. This codes for CASSIGREKLFF.

This clonotype was recorded at least ten times. This chain links TRBV28 with TRBJ2-7, with 8 bases lining up with TRBD1. The CDR3 totals 14 residues. V was clipped by 3 bases and J by 6 bases; unmatched bases: 7. CDR1 and CDR2 (germline): MDHEN, SYDVKM. CDR3 residues: CASSFLGQGSEQYF. The CDR3 nucleotides read TGTGCCAGCAGTTTCCTAGGACAGGGATCCGAGCAGTACTTC.

This clonotype came up many times. The chain joins TRBV2 to TRBJ2-3; D is uncertain. V lost 4 bases and J lost 2, with 10 bases in between. From germline, CDR1 is SNHLY and CDR2 FYNNEI. The CDR3 is made up of 14 amino acids. The CDR3 sequence: CASSGSGYTDTQYF. CDR3 coding DNA: TGTGCCAGCAGTGGGTCGGGTTACACAGATACGCAGTATTTT. The full variable domain, completed using reference TRBV2 and TRBJ2-3, is EPEVTQTPSHQVTQMGQEVILRCVPISNHLYFYWYRQILGQKVEFLVSFYNNEISEKSEIFDDQFSVERPDGSNFTLKIRSTKLEDSAMYFCASSGSGYTDTQYFGPGTRLTVL.

This clonotype was found many times. This chain joins TRBV6-1 and TRBJ1-1; 10 bases are a match to TRBD1. V was pared by 4 bases and J by 2 bases, with 1 base of the junction left unmatched. Germline V lookup: CDR1 MNHNS, CDR2 SASEGT. The CDR3 runs to 14 residues. The CDR3 coding sequence is TGTGCCAGCAGTGGGACAGGGGGTAACACTGAAGCTTTCTTT. Translated, it gives CASSGTGGNTEAFF.

This clonotype was seen repeatedly, ten times or more. The rearrangement joins TRBV24-1 to TRBJ2-7; no clear D gene. The germline CDR1 and CDR2 sequences are KGHDR and SFDVKD. V was shortened by 4 bases and J by 3 bases, with 3 bases between the two germline ends. CDR3 length equals 11 residues. CDR3 DNA sequence: TGTGCCACCAGTGAGGGCTACGAGCAGTACTTC. It translates to CATSEGYEQYF.

This clonotype was seen a few times. The CDR3 loop reads CASSPGQGYSPLHF. For the CDR3, the DNA is TGTGCCAGCAGCCCGGGACAGGGTTACTCACCCCTCCACTTT. The rearrangement uses TRBV3-1 and TRBJ1-6; 9 bases fit TRBD1. CDR3 size: 14 residues. Germline V gene lookup returns CDR1 LGHDT and CDR2 YNNKEL (reference sequence). V lost 4 bases, J lost 10 bases, and 5 bases stayed unmatched. Full variable domain (remainder filled in from reference TRBV3-1 and TRBJ1-6): DTAVSQTPKYLVTQMGNDKSIKCEQNLGHDTMYWYKQDSKKFLKIMFSYNNKELIINETVPNRFSPKSPDKAHLNLHINSLELGDSAVYFCASSPGQGYSPLHFGNGTRLTVT.

This clonotype was recorded at least ten times. The V call is TRBV11-2, the J call TRBJ2-5, with TRBD1 identical over 11 bases. Germline V gene data show CDR1 as SGHAT and CDR2 as FQNNGV. V shed 5 bases, J shed 1 base, and the junction held 6 bases outside the gene matches. CDR3 length: 16 residues. The DNA for the CDR3 is TGTGCCAGCAGCCCCGGGGACAGGGGGATCCAAGAGACCCAGTACTTC. This encodes CASSPGDRGIQETQYF.

This clonotype has ten or more counts. This chain links TRBV27 with TRBJ1-1, with 8 positions matching TRBD1. Trimming at V came to 5 bases and at J to 4 bases, leaving 6 bases not matched to a gene. This CDR3 has 14 amino acids. Germline CDR1 MNHEY, CDR2 SMNVEV (reference sequence). The CDR3 bases are TGTGCCAGCAGTGACAGGGGCGGGAGCACTGAAGCTTTCTTT. The encoded protein is CASSDRGGSTEAFF.

This clonotype was seen a few times. The rearrangement uses TRBV6-1 and TRBJ2-6; a weak D match, TRBD1 (6 bases). Trimming removed 10 bases from V and 0 bases from J, with 16 bases in between. The CDR3 runs 16 residues. Germline V CDR1 and CDR2: MNHNS, SASEGT. The CDR3 region has the DNA TGTGCCACGGCAACAGGGAAAGTCTCTGGGGCCAACGTCCTGACTTTC. Amino acids: CATATGKVSGANVLTF.

The chain carries TRBV10-3 and TRBJ2-5, with TRBD1 identical over 8 bases. J gave up 5 bases and V 3 bases, and 5 bases lay outside the gene matches. The CDR3 runs 14 residues. CDR1 and CDR2 from the germline V gene are ENHRY and SYGVKD. The CDR3 DNA reads TGTGCCATCAGTGAAGGACAGGGCGGTGAGACCCAGTACTTC. Translating it yields CAISEGQGGETQYF.

This clonotype was counted many times. V and J are TRBV2 and TRBJ2-7; maybe TRBD1 (6 bases). The germline CDR1 and CDR2 sequences are SNHLY and FYNNEI. The CDR3 covers 15 residues. V lost 7 bases, J lost 3 bases, and 19 bases lay in between. CDR3 protein: CASIHPGHENYEQYF. CDR3 DNA: TGTGCCAGCATTCACCCGGGACACGAAAACTACGAGCAGTACTTC.

V and J are TRBV20-1 and TRBJ1-5, with 8 positions matching TRBD1. This CDR3 is built from 16 residues. V lost 0 bases, J lost 0 bases, and 4 bases stayed unmatched. In germline, CDR1 is DFQATT, CDR2 SNEGSKA (reference sequence). The CDR3 protein is CSAREGTGHSNQPQHF. CDR3 coding DNA: TGCAGTGCTAGAGAAGGGACAGGTCATAGCAATCAGCCCCAGCATTTT.

V gene TRBV7-4 combines with J gene TRBJ2-3; D uncertain. V was shortened by 0 bases and J by 8 bases, with 9 bases between the two germline ends. The CDR3 sequence is 13 residues long. The germline V gene has CDR1 SGHVT and CDR2 SQSDAQ. CDR3 sequence reads: CASSLAAAGTQYF. In nucleotides, the CDR3 is TGTGCCAGCAGCTTAGCGGCCGCCGGTACGCAGTATTTT.

The DNA for the CDR3 is TGTGCCAGTAGTTATACAGGGGGGAATCAGCCCCAGCATTTT. Its protein is CASSYTGGNQPQHF. This chain links TRBV19 with TRBJ1-5; 8 bases fit TRBD1. V shed 5 bases, J shed 4 bases, and the junction held 4 bases outside the gene matches. The germline V gene has CDR1 LNHDA and CDR2 SQIVND (reference sequence). This CDR3 is 14 amino acids long. The entire variable domain, with the rest obtained from reference TRBV19 and TRBJ1-5, is as follows: DGGITQSPKYLFRKEGQNVTLSCEQNLNHDAMYWYRQDPGQGLRLIYYSQIVNDFQKGDIAEGYSVSREKKESFPLTVTSAQKNPTAFYLCASSYTGGNQPQHFGDGTRLSIL.

V gene TRBV10-1 combines with J gene TRBJ2-2; tentatively, D is TRBD1 (6 bases). Germline lookup yields CDR1 WNHNN and CDR2 SYGVQD (reference sequence). Between the trimmed V and J ends, which lost 3 bases and 3 bases, there was a span of 17 bases. CDR3 length equals 17 residues. The CDR3 bases are TGCGCCAGCAGTGATGGTAGGGGGAGTAAGGACACCGGGGAGCTGTTTTTT. Its translation is CASSDGRGSKDTGELFF.

The rearrangement joins TRBV6-1 to TRBJ1-6; the D is unclear. CDR1 and CDR2 (germline): MNHNS, SASEGT. This CDR3 region has 13 residues. The V and J ends lost 6 bases and 5 bases respectively, with 8 bases between them. CDR3 sequence reads: CASSDLNNSPLHF. In DNA, the CDR3 is TGTGCCAGCAGCGACCTAAATAATTCACCCCTCCACTTT.

This clonotype was observed many times. This chain connects TRBV5-1 to TRBJ2-1; perhaps TRBD2 as D (5 bases). V shed 4 bases and J shed 6 bases, with 14 bases lying between them. This CDR3 spans 14 amino acids. Germline lookup yields CDR1 SGHRS and CDR2 YFSETQ. The CDR3 coding sequence is TGCGCCAGCAGCGATCCGGGGTCGGGCAATGAGCAGTTCTTC. Amino acids: CASSDPGSGNEQFF.

This clonotype was detected many times. V and J are TRBV30 and TRBJ2-2, with D uncertain. CDR3 length: 12 amino acids. Trimming stripped 2 bases from V and 6 bases from J, with 7 bases between. From germline, CDR1 is GTSNPN and CDR2 SVGIG (reference sequence). CDR3 region: CAWSYGPGELFF. The CDR3 DNA sequence: TGTGCCTGGAGTTATGGGCCCGGGGAGCTGTTTTTT.